A selection of T cell receptor beta chains follows, all from one sample in a study of T cell repertoires in cytomegalovirus infection. These receptors' antigens are unknown. TCRdb re-called the reads with MiXCR, one entry per CDR3 protein. The table includes fewer than 65,000 distinct CDR3 sequences, around 20% detected once. The sequencing here drew on CD8+ T cells from cultured PBMCs, taken from culture after CMV antigen stimulation. The receptor set was obtained from a human donor in good health (CMV status not recorded). Some clones in this sample may be carry-over from other donors' samples. CDR3s include the opening cysteine and the closing phenylalanine or tryptophan. The D gene is left open where the match is weak. Where a row states a size, it is once, few, many or the class of an expanded clone; other rows omit it.

v_call	clone_size	d_call	j_call	cdr3_aa	cdr3_nt
TRBV28	.	.	TRBJ2-7	CASSFQSSGVHEQYF	TGTGCCAGCAGTTTTCAGAGCTCAGGGGTTCACGAGCAGTACTTC
TRBV6-5	.	.	TRBJ2-7	CASSYGEFYEQYF	TGTGCCAGCAGTTACGGGGAGTTCTACGAGCAGTACTTC
TRBV7-8	many	.	TRBJ2-2	CASSLYLTQETRYTGELFF	TGTGCCAGCAGCTTATACCTGACACAGGAGACTCGTTACACCGGGGAGCTGTTTTTT
TRBV4-1	.	.	TRBJ2-5	CASSQYLGETQYF	TGCGCCAGCAGCCAATACCTAGGGGAGACCCAGTACTTC
TRBV20-1	.	.	TRBJ1-3	CSARSPGRNTIYF	TGCAGTGCTAGATCCCCAGGGAGAAACACCATATATTTT
TRBV7-9	many	.	TRBJ1-4	CASSSIGREEKLFF	TGTGCCAGCAGCTCGATCGGGCGAGAGGAAAAACTGTTTTTT
TRBV11-3	.	.	TRBJ2-3	CASSVRPAGPSTDTQYF	TGTGCCAGCAGCGTTAGACCGGCGGGTCCTAGCACAGATACGCAGTATTTT
TRBV7-9	.	.	TRBJ2-3	CASSLLRPQTSTDTQYF	TGTGCCAGCAGCTTACTACGACCACAGACTAGCACAGATACGCAGTATTTT
TRBV7-2	few	.	TRBJ1-1	CASSPKQWGWGNTEAFF	TGTGCCAGCAGCCCTAAGCAATGGGGTTGGGGGAACACTGAAGCTTTCTTT
TRBV19	.	.	TRBJ1-5	CASSNNQPQHF	TGTGCCAGTAGTAACAATCAGCCCCAGCATTTT
TRBV11-2	few	TRBD2	TRBJ2-1	CASLGGGLYNEQFF	TGTGCCAGCCTCGGGGGGGGCCTTTACAATGAGCAGTTCTTC
TRBV10-3	few	.	TRBJ2-7	CVARGAGSYEQYF	TGTGTCGCCAGGGGGGCAGGCAGCTACGAGCAGTACTTC
TRBV7-2	few	TRBD2	TRBJ2-7	CASSLGLAAYEQYF	TGTGCCAGCAGCTTAGGTCTAGCGGCCTACGAGCAGTACTTC
TRBV12-3/TRBV12-4	few	TRBD2	TRBJ2-3	CASSSGTSGTQYF	TGTGCCAGCAGTTCCGGGACTAGCGGAACGCAGTATTTT
TRBV7-2	few	TRBD1	TRBJ1-1	CASSLGWRQGVRINTEAFF	TGTGCCAGCAGCTTAGGTTGGCGACAGGGGGTTAGGATAAACACTGAAGCTTTCTTT
TRBV4-1	many	TRBD2	TRBJ2-1	CASSNTGTRGFNEQFF	TGCGCCAGCAGCAACACCGGGACTAGGGGTTTCAATGAGCAGTTCTTC
TRBV12-3/TRBV12-4	few	.	TRBJ1-3	CASSTPGNTIYF	TGTGCCAGCAGTACTCCAGGAAACACCATATATTTT
TRBV9	.	.	TRBJ1-2	CASSSLTDYGYTF	TGTGCCAGCAGCTCCCTGACAGACTATGGCTACACCTTC
TRBV15	many	.	TRBJ2-7	CATSRRTESYEQYF	TGTGCCACCAGCAGAAGAACAGAGTCCTACGAGCAGTACTTC
TRBV7-2	few	.	TRBJ2-1	CASSPRHASNEQFF	TGTGCCAGCAGCCCCAGGCACGCCTCCAATGAGCAGTTCTTC
TRBV7-8	.	TRBD2	TRBJ2-2	CASSFPGTSGGNTGELFF	TGTGCCAGCAGCTTTCCCGGGACTAGCGGGGGAAACACCGGGGAGCTGTTTTTT
TRBV27	.	TRBD2	TRBJ2-5	CASSLGLAVEETQYF	TGTGCCAGCAGCCTGGGACTAGCGGTTGAAGAGACCCAGTACTTC
TRBV12-3/TRBV12-4	.	TRBD1	TRBJ1-2	CASSLGTGEGIRYGYTF	TGTGCCAGCAGTTTGGGGACAGGGGAGGGGATTCGCTATGGCTACACCTTC
TRBV7-6	.	TRBD1	TRBJ2-1	CASSSGTGSYNEQFF	TGTGCCAGCAGCTCTGGGACAGGGAGCTACAATGAGCAGTTCTTC
TRBV28	.	.	TRBJ1-1	CASTLRNTEAFF	TGTGCCAGCACTTTGAGGAACACTGAAGCTTTCTTT
TRBV6-5	few	.	TRBJ2-5	CASRWGLEETQYF	TGTGCCAGCAGATGGGGGCTGGAAGAGACCCAGTACTTC
TRBV2	few	.	TRBJ1-4	CASFKGHSNEKLFF	TGTGCCAGCTTTAAGGGCCACTCTAATGAAAAACTGTTTTTT
TRBV7-9	.	.	TRBJ2-7	CASSPDPNEQYF	TGTGCCAGCAGCCCCGACCCCAACGAGCAGTACTTC
TRBV7-3	.	.	TRBJ2-1	CASSNPGQGGVDEQFF	TGTGCCAGCAGCAACCCCGGGCAGGGTGGCGTCGATGAGCAGTTCTTC
TRBV11-2	.	TRBD1	TRBJ2-7	CASSHGTGLPPEQYF	TGTGCCAGCAGCCATGGGACAGGGCTTCCACCTGAGCAGTACTTC
TRBV7-9	.	.	TRBJ2-7	CASSSKEESYEQYF	TGTGCCAGCAGCTCCAAGGAGGAATCCTACGAGCAGTACTTC
TRBV15	.	.	TRBJ2-7	CATSRDGGGGYYEQYF	TGTGCCACCAGCAGAGATGGGGGGGGCGGGTACTACGAGCAGTACTTC
TRBV7-2	.	TRBD1	TRBJ2-1	CASSFGTGGDEQFF	TGTGCCAGCAGCTTCGGGACAGGTGGCGATGAGCAGTTCTTC
TRBV7-2	many	.	TRBJ1-1	CASSLNRNTEAFF	TGTGCCAGCAGCTTAAACCGGAACACTGAAGCTTTCTTT
TRBV7-2	.	.	TRBJ2-7	CASSFNGYEQYF	TGTGCCAGCAGCTTTAATGGCTACGAGCAGTACTTC
TRBV15	few	.	TRBJ2-1	CATSSRGAYNEQFF	TGTGCCACCAGCTCGCGCGGGGCATACAATGAGCAGTTCTTC
TRBV6-5	.	TRBD2	TRBJ2-1	CASSYSGGANEQFF	TGTGCCAGCAGTTACAGCGGGGGGGCCAATGAGCAGTTCTTC